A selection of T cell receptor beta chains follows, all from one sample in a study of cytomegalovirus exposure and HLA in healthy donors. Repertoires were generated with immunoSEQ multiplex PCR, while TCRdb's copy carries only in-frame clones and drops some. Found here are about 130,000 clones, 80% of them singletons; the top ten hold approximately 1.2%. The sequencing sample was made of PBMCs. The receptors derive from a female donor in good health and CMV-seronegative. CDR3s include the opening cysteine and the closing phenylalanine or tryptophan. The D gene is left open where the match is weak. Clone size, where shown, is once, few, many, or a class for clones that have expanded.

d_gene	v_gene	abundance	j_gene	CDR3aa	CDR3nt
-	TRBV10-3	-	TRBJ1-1	CAINRRSQSGGTEAFF	TGTGCCATCAATAGGAGGAGTCAGAGTGGCGGCACTGAAGCTTTCTTT
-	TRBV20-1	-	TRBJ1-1	CSASGQIEAFF	TGCAGTGCTAGCGGACAGATTGAAGCTTTCTTT
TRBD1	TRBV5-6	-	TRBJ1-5	CASSQGQVYSNQPQHF	TGTGCCAGCAGCCAAGGACAGGTATATTCCAATCAGCCCCAGCATTTT
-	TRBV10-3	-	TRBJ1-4	CAIRSGDGDEKLFF	TGTGCCATCAGATCAGGGGACGGGGACGAAAAACTGTTTTTT
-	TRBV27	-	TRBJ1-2	CASGPTGGLYGYTF	TGTGCCAGCGGGCCGACAGGAGGCCTCTATGGCTACACCTTC
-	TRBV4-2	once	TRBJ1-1	CASSHSGRAFF	TGTGCCAGCAGCCATTCAGGGCGGGCTTTCTTT
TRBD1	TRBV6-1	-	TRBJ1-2	CAGLGQGGYGYTF	TGTGCCGGATTGGGACAGGGAGGTTATGGCTACACCTTC
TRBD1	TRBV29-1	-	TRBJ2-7	CSVGLTGGYEQYF	TGCAGCGTTGGTCTGACAGGGGGCTACGAGCAGTACTTC
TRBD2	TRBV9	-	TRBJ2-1	CASSEAGGFGEQFF	TGTGCCAGCAGCGAGGCGGGGGGCTTTGGTGAGCAGTTCTTC
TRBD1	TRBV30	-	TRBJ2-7	CAWSPVTRGLYEQYF	TGTGCCTGGAGTCCCGTAACCAGGGGGCTCTACGAGCAGTACTTC
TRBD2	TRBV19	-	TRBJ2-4	CASSIRLAPNIQYF	TGTGCCAGTAGTATTCGACTAGCGCCAAACATTCAGTACTTC
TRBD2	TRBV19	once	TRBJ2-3	CASSMTSGRGTDTQYF	TGTGCCAGTAGTATGACTAGCGGACGGGGAACAGATACGCAGTATTTT
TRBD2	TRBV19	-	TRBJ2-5	CASSISSGGPEETQYF	TGTGCCAGTAGTATATCTAGCGGGGGGCCGGAAGAGACCCAGTACTTC
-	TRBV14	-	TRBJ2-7	CASSQAFYEQYF	TGTGCCAGCAGCCAAGCCTTCTACGAGCAGTACTTC
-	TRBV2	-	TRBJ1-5	CASSEWGRANQPQHF	TGTGCCAGCAGTGAATGGGGGAGGGCCAATCAGCCCCAGCATTTT
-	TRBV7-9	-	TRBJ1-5	CASSLYNQPQHF	TGTGCCAGCAGCTTGTACAATCAGCCCCAGCATTTT
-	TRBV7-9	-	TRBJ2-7	CSSSLESPEQYF	TGTTCCAGCAGCTTAGAAAGCCCCGAGCAGTACTTC
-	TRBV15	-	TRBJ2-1	CATSRDRLASGVNEQFF	TGTGCCACCAGCAGAGATAGGTTAGCAAGTGGCGTCAATGAGCAGTTCTTC
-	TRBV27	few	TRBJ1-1	CASRDRDTEAFF	TGTGCCAGCAGGGACAGAGACACTGAAGCTTTCTTT
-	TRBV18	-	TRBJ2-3	CASSLFSGGSTDTQYF	TGTGCCAGCTCACTCTTTAGCGGAGGGAGCACAGATACGCAGTATTTT
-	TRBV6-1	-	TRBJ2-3	CASSEAGIDTQYF	TGTGCCAGCAGTGAAGCCGGGATAGATACGCAGTATTTT
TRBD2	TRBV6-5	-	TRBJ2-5	CASSYRGGDLRPYF	TGTGCCAGCAGTTATAGGGGAGGGGATCTACGGCCGTACTTC